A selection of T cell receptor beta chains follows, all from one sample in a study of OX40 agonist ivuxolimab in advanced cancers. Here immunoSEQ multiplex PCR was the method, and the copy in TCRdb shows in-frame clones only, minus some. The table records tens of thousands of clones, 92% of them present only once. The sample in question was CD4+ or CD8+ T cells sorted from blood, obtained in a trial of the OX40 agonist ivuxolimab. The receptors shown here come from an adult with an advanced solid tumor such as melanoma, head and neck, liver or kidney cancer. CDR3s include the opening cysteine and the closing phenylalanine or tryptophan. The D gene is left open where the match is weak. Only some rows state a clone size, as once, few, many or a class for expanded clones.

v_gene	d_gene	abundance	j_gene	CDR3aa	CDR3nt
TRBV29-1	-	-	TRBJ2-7	CSVDVGGADEQYF	TGCAGCGTTGATGTGGGGGGGGCGGACGAGCAGTACTTC
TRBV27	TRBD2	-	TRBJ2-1	CASRSGGNEQFF	TGTGCCAGCCGAAGCGGGGGAAATGAGCAGTTCTTC
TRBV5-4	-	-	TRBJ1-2	CASSPAQGFGYTF	TGTGCCAGCAGCCCGGCACAGGGATTTGGCTACACCTTC
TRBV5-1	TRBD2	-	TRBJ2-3	CASSLSGLAGGPKADTQYF	TGCGCCAGCAGCTTATCGGGGCTAGCGGGGGGCCCCAAGGCAGATACGCAGTATTTT
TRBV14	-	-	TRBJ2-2	CASREEAGELFF	TGTGCCAGCAGGGAGGAGGCAGGGGAGCTGTTTTTT
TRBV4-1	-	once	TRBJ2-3	CASSHLGQIPQYF	TGCGCCAGCAGCCACCTCGGACAGATCCCGCAGTATTTT
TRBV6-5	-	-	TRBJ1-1	CASSYREINTEAFF	TGTGCCAGCAGTTACAGGGAGATAAACACTGAAGCTTTCTTT
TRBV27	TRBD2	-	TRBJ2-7	CASSFTTSGAGEQYF	TGTGCCAGCAGTTTCACGACTAGCGGGGCAGGTGAGCAGTACTTC
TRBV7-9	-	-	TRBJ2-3	CASSLPQQGGEIDTQYF	TGTGCCAGCAGCTTACCACAACAGGGCGGGGAGATAGATACGCAGTATTTT
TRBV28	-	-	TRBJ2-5	CASSPSLVGLETQYF	TGTGCCAGCAGCCCGTCGTTGGTGGGGCTGGAGACCCAGTACTTC
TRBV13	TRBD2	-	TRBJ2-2	CASSSPLGSGGIGELFF	TGTGCCAGCAGCTCCCCACTTGGCAGCGGGGGGATCGGGGAGCTGTTTTTT
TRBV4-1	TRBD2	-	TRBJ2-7	CASSRLAGGAYEQYF	TGCGCCAGCAGCCGACTAGCGGGGGGTGCCTACGAGCAGTACTTC
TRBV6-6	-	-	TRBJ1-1	CASSWVRGANTEAFF	TGTGCCAGCAGTTGGGTGAGGGGGGCGAACACTGAAGCTTTCTTT
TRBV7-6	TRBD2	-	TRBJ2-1	CASSHPGTSGGYNEQFF	TGTGCCAGCAGCCACCCTGGGACTAGCGGGGGGTACAATGAGCAGTTCTTC
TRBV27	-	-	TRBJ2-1	CASGVGTPIGVNEQFF	TGTGCCAGCGGGGTCGGGACCCCAATTGGTGTCAATGAGCAGTTCTTC
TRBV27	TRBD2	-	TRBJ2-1	CASSFGPAGEYEQFF	TGTGCCAGCAGTTTTGGCCCAGCGGGGGAATATGAGCAGTTCTTC
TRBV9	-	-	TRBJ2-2	CASSVVSGELFF	TGTGCCAGCAGCGTAGTATCCGGGGAGCTGTTTTTT
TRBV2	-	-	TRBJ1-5	CASSTIEQGYSNQPQHF	TGTGCCAGCAGTACGATAGAACAGGGTTATAGCAATCAGCCCCAGCATTTT
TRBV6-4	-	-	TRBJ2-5	CGEETQYF	TGTGGGGAGGAGACCCAGTACTTC
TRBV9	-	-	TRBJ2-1	CASSPHEGLNEQFF	TGTGCCAGCAGCCCCCATGAGGGCCTGAATGAGCAGTTCTTC
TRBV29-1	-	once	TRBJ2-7	CSVGGALTEQYF	TGCAGCGTTGGTGGGGCGCTTACCGAGCAGTACTTC
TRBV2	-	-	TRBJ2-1	CASRVIQSYNEQFF	TGTGCCAGCAGGGTCATACAGTCCTACAATGAGCAGTTCTTC
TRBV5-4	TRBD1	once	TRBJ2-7	CASSPGTAYEQYF	TGTGCCAGCAGCCCCGGGACAGCGTACGAGCAGTACTTC
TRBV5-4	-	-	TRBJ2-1	CASSLASTNEQFF	TGTGCCAGCAGCTTGGCCTCCACTAATGAGCAGTTCTTC
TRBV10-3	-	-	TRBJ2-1	CAISDAGASYNEQFF	TGTGCCATCAGTGATGCGGGGGCTTCGTACAATGAGCAGTTCTTC
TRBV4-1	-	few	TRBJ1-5	CASSQGQEPAGNQPQHF	TGCGCCAGCAGCCAAGGCCAGGAGCCGGCAGGGAATCAGCCCCAGCATTTT